This TCR beta chain was captured in a study of blood T cell repertoires in COVID-19. The assay was immunoSEQ multiplex PCR, and TCRdb's table has in-frame clones only and misses some. The data show 300,000 to 350,000 clones, around 85% seen once. This study enrolled people aged about 18 to 90 from approximately 25 US geographic areas. Among Cohort 3 donors, those recovered had two negative PCRs, clearance, or symptom resolution. V shed 1 base and J 0 bases; nucleotides not matched to a gene: 1. The CDR3 sequence is 17 residues long. Per the germline V gene, CDR1 is SGHVS and CDR2 is FQNEAQ. Sequencing was carried out using PBMCs or T cells enriched from blood (not recorded which). The genes are TRBV7-8 and TRBJ1-4, with TRBD1 matching over 11 bases. The sequence derives from a man aged 25-40 years who had recovered from COVID-19. CDR3 sequence: CASSLVGQGATNEKLFF. CDR3 in DNA: TGTGCCAGCAGCTTAGTGGGACAGGGGGCAACTAATGAAAAACTGTTTTTT.